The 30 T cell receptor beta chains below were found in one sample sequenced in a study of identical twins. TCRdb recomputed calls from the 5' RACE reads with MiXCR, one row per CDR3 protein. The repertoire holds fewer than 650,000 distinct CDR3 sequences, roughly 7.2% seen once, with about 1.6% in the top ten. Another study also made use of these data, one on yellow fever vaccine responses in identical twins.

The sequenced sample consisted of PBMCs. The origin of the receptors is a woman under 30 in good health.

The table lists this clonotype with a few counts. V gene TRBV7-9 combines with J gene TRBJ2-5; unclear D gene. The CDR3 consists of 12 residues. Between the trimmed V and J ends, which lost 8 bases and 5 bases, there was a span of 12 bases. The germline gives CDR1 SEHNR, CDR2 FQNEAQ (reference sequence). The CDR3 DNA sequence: TGTGCCAGCTCCGGGTGGATTGAGACCCAGTACTTC. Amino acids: CASSGWIETQYF.

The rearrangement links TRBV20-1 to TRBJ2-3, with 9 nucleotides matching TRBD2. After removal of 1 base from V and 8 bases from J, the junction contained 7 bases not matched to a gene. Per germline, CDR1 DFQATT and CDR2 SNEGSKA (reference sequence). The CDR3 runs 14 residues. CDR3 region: CSARVGGRGGTQYF. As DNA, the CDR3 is TGCAGTGCTAGAGTTGGCGGGAGGGGTGGTACGCAGTATTTT.

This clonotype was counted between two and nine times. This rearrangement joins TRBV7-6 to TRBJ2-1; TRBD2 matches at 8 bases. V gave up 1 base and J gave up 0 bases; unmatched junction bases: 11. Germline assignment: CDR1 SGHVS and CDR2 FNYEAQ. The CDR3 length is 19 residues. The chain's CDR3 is CASSLGASGYRNSYNEQFF. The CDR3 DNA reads TGTGCCAGCAGCTTAGGGGCTAGCGGGTACAGGAACTCCTACAATGAGCAGTTCTTC.

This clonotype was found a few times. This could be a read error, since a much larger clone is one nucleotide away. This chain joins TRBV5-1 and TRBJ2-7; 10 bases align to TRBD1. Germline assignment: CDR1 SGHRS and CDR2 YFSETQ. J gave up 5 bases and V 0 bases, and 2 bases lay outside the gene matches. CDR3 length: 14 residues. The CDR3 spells CASSLGQGADEQYF. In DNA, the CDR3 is TGCGCCAGCAGCTTGGGACAGGGGGCCGACGAGCAGTACTTC. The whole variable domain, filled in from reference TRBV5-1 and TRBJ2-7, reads KAGVTQTPRYLIKTRGQQVTLSCSPISGHRSVSWYQQTPGQGLQFLFEYFSETQRNKGNFPGRFSGRQFSNSRSEMNVSTLELGDSALYLCASSLGQGADEQYFGPGTRLTVT.

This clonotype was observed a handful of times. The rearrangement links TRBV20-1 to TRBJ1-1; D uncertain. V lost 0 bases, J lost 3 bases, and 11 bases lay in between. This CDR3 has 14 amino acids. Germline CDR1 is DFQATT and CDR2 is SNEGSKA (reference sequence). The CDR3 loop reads CSARDPGGHTEAFF. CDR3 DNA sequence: TGCAGTGCTAGAGATCCCGGCGGACACACTGAAGCTTTCTTT.

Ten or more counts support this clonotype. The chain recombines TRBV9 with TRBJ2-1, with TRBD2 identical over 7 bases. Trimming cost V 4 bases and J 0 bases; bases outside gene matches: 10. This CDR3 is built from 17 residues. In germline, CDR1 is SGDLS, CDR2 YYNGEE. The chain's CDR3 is CASSPQTGTTSYNEQFF. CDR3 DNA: TGTGCCAGCAGCCCACAGACGGGGACTACCTCCTACAATGAGCAGTTCTTC.

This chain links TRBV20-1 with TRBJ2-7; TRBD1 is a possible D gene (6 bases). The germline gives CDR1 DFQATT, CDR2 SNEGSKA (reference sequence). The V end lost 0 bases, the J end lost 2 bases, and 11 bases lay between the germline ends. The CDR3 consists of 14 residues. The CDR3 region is CSARDETGTYEQYV. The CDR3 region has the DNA TGCAGTGCTAGAGACGAGACAGGTACCTACGAGCAGTACGTC.

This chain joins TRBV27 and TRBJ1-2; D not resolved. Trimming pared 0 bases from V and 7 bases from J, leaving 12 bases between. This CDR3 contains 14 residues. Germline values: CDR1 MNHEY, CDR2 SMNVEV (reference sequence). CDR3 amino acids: CASSLSATRGGYTF. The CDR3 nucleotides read TGTGCCAGCAGTTTATCGGCCACCCGGGGTGGCTACACCTTC.

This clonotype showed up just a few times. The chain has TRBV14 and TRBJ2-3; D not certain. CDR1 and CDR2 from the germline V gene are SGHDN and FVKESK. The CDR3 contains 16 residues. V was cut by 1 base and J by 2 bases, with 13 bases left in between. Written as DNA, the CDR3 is TGTGCCAGCAGCCAAGTAGTAGGCAGCAACACAGATACGCAGTATTTT. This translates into CASSQVVGSNTDTQYF. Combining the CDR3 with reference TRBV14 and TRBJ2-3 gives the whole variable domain EAGVTQFPSHSVIEKGQTVTLRCDPISGHDNLYWYRRVMGKEIKFLLHFVKESKQDESGMPNNRFLAERTGGTYSTLKVQPAELEDSGVYFCASSQVVGSNTDTQYFGPGTRLTVL.

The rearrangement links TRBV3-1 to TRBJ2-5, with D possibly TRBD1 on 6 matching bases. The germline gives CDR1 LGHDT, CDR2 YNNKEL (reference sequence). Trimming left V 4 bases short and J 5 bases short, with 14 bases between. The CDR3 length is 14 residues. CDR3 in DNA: TGTGCCAGCAGCCTTAAGGGGGTGAGGGAGACCCAGTACTTC. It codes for CASSLKGVRETQYF.

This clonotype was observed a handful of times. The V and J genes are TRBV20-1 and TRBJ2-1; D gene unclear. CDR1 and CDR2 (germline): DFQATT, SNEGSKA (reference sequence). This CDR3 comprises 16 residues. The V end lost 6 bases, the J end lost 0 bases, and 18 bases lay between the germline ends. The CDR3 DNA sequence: TGCAGTGCGCCCCAAACTGACCTCGGCTCCTACAATGAGCAGTTCTTC. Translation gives CSAPQTDLGSYNEQFF.

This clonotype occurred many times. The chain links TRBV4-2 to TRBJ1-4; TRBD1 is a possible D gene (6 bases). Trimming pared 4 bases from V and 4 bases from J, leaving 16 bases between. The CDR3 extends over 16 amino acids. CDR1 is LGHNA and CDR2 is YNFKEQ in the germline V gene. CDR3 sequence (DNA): TGTGCCAGCAGCCGTGGACCGGGACAAGATAATGAAAAACTGTTTTTT. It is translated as CASSRGPGQDNEKLFF.

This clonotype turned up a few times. The DNA for the CDR3 is TGTGCCAGCAGCAGACAAGGGACAGCAAAATCTTATGGCTACACCTTC. Amino acid sequence: CASSRQGTAKSYGYTF. The chain has TRBV3-1 and TRBJ1-2; 7 bases are a match to TRBD1. The germline V gene encodes CDR1 LGHDT and CDR2 YNNKEL (reference sequence). The CDR3 has 16 amino acids. With V trimmed by 5 bases and J by 5 bases, 14 bases remained unmatched. The whole variable domain, remainder taken from reference TRBV3-1 and TRBJ1-2, is DTAVSQTPKYLVTQMGNDKSIKCEQNLGHDTMYWYKQDSKKFLKIMFSYNNKELIINETVPNRFSPKSPDKAHLNLHINSLELGDSAVYFCASSRQGTAKSYGYTFGSGTRLTVV.

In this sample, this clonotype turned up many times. The chain's CDR3 is CASSRGQGMGTEAFF. CDR3 DNA sequence: TGTGCCAGCAGTCGGGGACAGGGAATGGGCACTGAAGCTTTCTTT. The chain combines TRBV2 with TRBJ1-1, with 9 positions matching TRBD1. The J segment lost 4 bases and the V segment lost 5 bases, leaving 8 bases of the junction unmatched. The CDR3 covers 15 residues. Germline V gene data show CDR1 as SNHLY and CDR2 as FYNNEI.

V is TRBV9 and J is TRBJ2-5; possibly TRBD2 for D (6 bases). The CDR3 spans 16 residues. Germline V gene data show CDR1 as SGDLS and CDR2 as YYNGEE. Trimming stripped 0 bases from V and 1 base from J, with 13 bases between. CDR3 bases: TGTGCCAGCAGCGTAGACCAGGGAGGAGTCCAAGAGACCCAGTACTTC. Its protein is CASSVDQGGVQETQYF.

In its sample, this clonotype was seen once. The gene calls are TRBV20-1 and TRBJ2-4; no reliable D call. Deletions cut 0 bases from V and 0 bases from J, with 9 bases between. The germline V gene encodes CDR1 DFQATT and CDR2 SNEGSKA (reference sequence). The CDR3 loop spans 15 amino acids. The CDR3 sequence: CSARDTELAKNIQYF. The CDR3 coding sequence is TGCAGTGCTAGAGATACTGAGCTAGCCAAAAACATTCAGTACTTC.

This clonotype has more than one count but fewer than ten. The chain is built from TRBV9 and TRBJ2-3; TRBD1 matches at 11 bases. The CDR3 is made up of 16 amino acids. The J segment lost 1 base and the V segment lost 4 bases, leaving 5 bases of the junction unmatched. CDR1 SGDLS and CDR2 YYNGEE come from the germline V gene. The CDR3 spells CASSHPGQGGTDTQYF. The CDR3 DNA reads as TGTGCCAGCAGCCACCCGGGACAGGGGGGCACAGATACGCAGTATTTT. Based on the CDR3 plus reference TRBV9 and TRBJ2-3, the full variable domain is DSGVTQTPKHLITATGQRVTLRCSPRSGDLSVYWYQQSLDQGLQFLIQYYNGEERAKGNILERFSAQQFPDLHSELNLSSLELGDSALYFCASSHPGQGGTDTQYFGPGTRLTVL.

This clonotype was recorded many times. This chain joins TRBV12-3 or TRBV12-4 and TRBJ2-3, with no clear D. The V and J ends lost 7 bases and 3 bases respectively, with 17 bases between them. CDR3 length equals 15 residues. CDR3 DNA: TGTGCCAGCATTGAGCTAGAGAAAAATACAGATACGCAGTATTTT. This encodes CASIELEKNTDTQYF.

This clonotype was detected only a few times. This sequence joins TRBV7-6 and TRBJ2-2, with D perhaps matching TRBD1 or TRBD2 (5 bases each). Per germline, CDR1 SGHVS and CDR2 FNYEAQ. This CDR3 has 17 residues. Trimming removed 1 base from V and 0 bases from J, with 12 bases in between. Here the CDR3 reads CASSLDRGTTNTGELFF. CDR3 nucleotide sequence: TGTGCCAGCAGCTTAGATCGGGGCACAACGAACACCGGGGAGCTGTTTTTT.

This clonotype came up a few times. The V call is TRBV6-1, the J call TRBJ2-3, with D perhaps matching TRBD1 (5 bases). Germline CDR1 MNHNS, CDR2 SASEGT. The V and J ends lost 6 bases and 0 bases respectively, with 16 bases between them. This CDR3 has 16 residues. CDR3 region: CASSSKVGPSTDTQYF. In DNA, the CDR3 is TGTGCCAGCAGCTCCAAGGTGGGGCCAAGCACAGATACGCAGTATTTT.

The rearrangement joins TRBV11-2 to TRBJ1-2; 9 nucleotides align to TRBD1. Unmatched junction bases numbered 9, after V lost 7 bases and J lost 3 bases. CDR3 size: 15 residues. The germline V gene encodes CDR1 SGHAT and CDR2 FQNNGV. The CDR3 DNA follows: TGTGCCAGCAACCCGCGGACAGGGGAAGACTATGGCTACACCTTC. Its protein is CASNPRTGEDYGYTF.

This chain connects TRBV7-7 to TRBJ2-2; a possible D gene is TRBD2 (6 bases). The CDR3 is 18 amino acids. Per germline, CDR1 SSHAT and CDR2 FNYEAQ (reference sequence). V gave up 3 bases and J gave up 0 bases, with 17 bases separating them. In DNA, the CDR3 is TGTGCCAGCAGCTTTCGATCTGAGCGGGCGGCGAACACCGGGGAGCTGTTTTTT. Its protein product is CASSFRSERAANTGELFF.

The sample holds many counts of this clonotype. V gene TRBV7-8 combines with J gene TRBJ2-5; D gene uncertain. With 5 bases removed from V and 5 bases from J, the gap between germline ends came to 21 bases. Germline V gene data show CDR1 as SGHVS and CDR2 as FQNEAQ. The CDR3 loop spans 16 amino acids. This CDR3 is CASSPKAERFGETQYF. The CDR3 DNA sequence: TGTGCCAGCAGCCCCAAGGCGGAAAGGTTCGGGGAGACCCAGTACTTC. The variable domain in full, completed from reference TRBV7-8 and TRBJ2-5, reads GAGVSQSPRYKVAKRGQDVALRCDPISGHVSLFWYQQALGQGPEFLTYFQNEAQLDKSGLPSDRFFAERPEGSVSTLKIQRTQQEDSAVYLCASSPKAERFGETQYFGPGTRLLVL.

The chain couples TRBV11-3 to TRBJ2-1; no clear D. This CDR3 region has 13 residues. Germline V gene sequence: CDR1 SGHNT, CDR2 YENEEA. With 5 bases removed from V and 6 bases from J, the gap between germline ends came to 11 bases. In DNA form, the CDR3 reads TGTGCCAGCAGCCGTGAGGAATTCAATGAGCAGTTCTTC. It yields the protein CASSREEFNEQFF.

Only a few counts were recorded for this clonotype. CDR3 region: CAISDLLAGSTDTQYF. The CDR3 bases are TGTGCCATCAGTGACCTCCTAGCGGGGAGCACAGATACGCAGTATTTT. The rearrangement links TRBV10-3 to TRBJ2-3; TRBD2 matches at 9 bases. V shed 3 bases and J 0 bases; nucleotides not matched to a gene: 4. CDR3 length equals 16 residues. CDR1 and CDR2 from the germline V gene are ENHRY and SYGVKD.

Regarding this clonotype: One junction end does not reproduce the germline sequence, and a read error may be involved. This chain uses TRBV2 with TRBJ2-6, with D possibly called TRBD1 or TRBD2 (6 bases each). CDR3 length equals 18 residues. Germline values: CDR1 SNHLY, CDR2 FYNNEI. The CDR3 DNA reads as TGTGCCTGCAGTTTAGGAGGGGGTGGGAGGACTGGGGCCAACGTCCTGACTTTC. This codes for CACSLGGGGRTGANVLTF.

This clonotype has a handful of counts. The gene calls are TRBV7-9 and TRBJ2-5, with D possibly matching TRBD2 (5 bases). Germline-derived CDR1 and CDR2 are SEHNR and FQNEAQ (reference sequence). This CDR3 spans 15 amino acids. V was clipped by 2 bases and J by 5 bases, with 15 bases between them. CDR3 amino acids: CASSLTRDIMETQYF. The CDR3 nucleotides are TGTGCCAGCAGCTTAACTAGGGATATTATGGAGACCCAGTACTTC.

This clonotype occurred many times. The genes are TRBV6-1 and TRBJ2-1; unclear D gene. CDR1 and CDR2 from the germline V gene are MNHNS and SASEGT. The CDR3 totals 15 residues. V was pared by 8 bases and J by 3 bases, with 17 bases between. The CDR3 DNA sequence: TGTGCCAGCGGAAAGGAGCTCACGCTCTACAATGAGCAGTTCTTC. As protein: CASGKELTLYNEQFF.

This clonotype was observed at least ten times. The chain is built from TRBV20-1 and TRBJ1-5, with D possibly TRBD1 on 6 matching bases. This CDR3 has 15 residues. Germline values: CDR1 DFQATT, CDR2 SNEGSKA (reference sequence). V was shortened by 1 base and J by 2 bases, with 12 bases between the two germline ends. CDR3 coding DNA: TGCAGTGCTAGAGGACAGGATATTGGCAATCAGCCCCAGCATTTT. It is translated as CSARGQDIGNQPQHF.

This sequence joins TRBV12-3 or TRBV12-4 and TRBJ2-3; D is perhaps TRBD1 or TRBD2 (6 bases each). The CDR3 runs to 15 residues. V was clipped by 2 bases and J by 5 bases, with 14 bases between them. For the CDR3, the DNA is TGTGCCAGCAGTTTAATCGCTGGAGGGGGAGATACGCAGTATTTT. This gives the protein CASSLIAGGGDTQYF.